The 17 T cell receptor beta chains below all came from one sample that was sequenced in a study of blood T cell repertoires in COVID-19. Method: immunoSEQ multiplex PCR; TCRdb's copy keeps in-frame clones and lacks some. The sample shows 100,000 to 150,000 clones, 85% to 90% of them seen only once. Sample: peripheral blood. These TCRs come from a man at least 80 years old with active or convalescent COVID-19.

The chain uses TRBV19 and TRBJ1-2, with D possibly being TRBD1 (5 bases). The germline V and J ends were trimmed by 6 bases and 3 bases, with 8 bases remaining between them. CDR1 LNHDA and CDR2 SQIVND come from the germline V gene (reference sequence). This CDR3 has 12 amino acids. CDR3 in DNA: TGTGCCAGTAGCGACAGAGACTATGGCTACACCTTC. Translating gives CASSDRDYGYTF.

V usage is TRBV28 and J usage is TRBJ1-4; 7 bases agree with TRBD1. Germline CDR1 and CDR2: MDHEN and SYDVKM. Trimming cost V 4 bases and J 6 bases; bases outside gene matches: 5. The CDR3 has 14 amino acids. The DNA of the CDR3 is TGTGCCAGCAGTTCTGGGGGGACAGATGAAAAACTGTTTTTT. As protein: CASSSGGTDEKLFF.

The V gene is TRBV28, the J gene TRBJ1-1; D possibly corresponds to TRBD1 (6 bases). Germline V gives CDR1 MDHEN, CDR2 SYDVKM. The V end lost 7 bases, the J end lost 0 bases, and 18 bases lay between the germline ends. The CDR3 extends over 16 amino acids. The DNA for the CDR3 is TGTGCCAGCACCCTAGGGGGGGCCAGGGTGAACACTGAAGCTTTCTTT. Residues: CASTLGGARVNTEAFF.

This clone was seen a handful of times. The chain has TRBV19 and TRBJ1-5, with D possibly matching TRBD1 (6 bases). V lost 6 bases and J lost 5, with 14 bases in between. The V gene's germline CDR1 is LNHDA and CDR2 SQIVND (reference sequence). The CDR3 totals 14 residues. CDR3 loop: CASSPGGAYQPQHF. DNA of the CDR3: TGTGCCAGTAGCCCGGGGGGGGCTTATCAGCCCCAGCATTTT.

For the CDR3, the DNA is TGTGCCTGGAGTGTAGGGGGGGTCACCTACGAGCAGTACTTC. It is translated as CAWSVGGVTYEQYF. This chain links TRBV30 with TRBJ2-7, with D maybe TRBD2 (7 bases). CDR1 and CDR2 (germline): GTSNPN, SVGIG (reference sequence). V lost 0 bases and J 2 bases, leaving 11 bases between the germline ends. The CDR3 totals 14 residues.

The genes are TRBV14 and TRBJ2-3; TRBD2 matches at 7 bases. CDR1 and CDR2 from the germline V gene are SGHDN and FVKESK. CDR3 length: 14 amino acids. Trimming removed 5 bases from V and 0 bases from J; junction bases left unmatched: 2. The CDR3 DNA reads as TGTGCCAGCAGCAGCGGGATTAGCACAGATACGCAGTATTTT. Amino acids: CASSSGISTDTQYF.

This clone occurred once. V and J are TRBV10-3 and TRBJ1-6, with D hard to call. This CDR3 spans 16 amino acids. Trimming shortened V by 6 bases and J by 1 base, and 13 bases separated the two germline ends. The germline V gene encodes CDR1 ENHRY and CDR2 SYGVKD. The CDR3 is CAIRGEEASYNSPLHF. The CDR3 DNA reads TGTGCCATCAGAGGAGAGGAGGCTTCCTATAATTCACCCCTCCACTTT.

V usage is TRBV5-6 and J usage is TRBJ2-1; TRBD1 matches at 12 bases. Germline loops: CDR1 SGHDT, CDR2 YYEEEE. The CDR3 consists of 15 residues. V was clipped by 5 bases and J by 8 bases; unmatched bases: 8. CDR3 loop: CASSSGTGGEDEQFF. CDR3 nucleotides: TGTGCCAGCAGTTCCGGGACAGGGGGCGAGGATGAGCAGTTCTTC.

V usage is TRBV29-1 and J usage is TRBJ2-7; 10 bases fit TRBD1. The V gene end was trimmed by 7 bases and the J gene end by 3 bases; junction bases not matched to a gene: 12. The CDR3 length is 15 residues. Germline values: CDR1 SQVTM, CDR2 ANQGSEA. The DNA for the CDR3 is TGCAGCGCTACCCTACCGGGACAGGGGTACTACGAGCAGTACTTC. Translating it yields CSATLPGQGYYEQYF.

The count of this clone is one. J is TRBJ1-1 and V is TRBV7-8; D gene ambiguous. This CDR3 is 16 amino acids long. V was pared by 4 bases and J by 3 bases, with 18 bases between. Per germline, CDR1 SGHVS and CDR2 FQNEAQ. Here the CDR3 DNA reads TGTGCCAGCAGCTCCCCCGCCCGCGGAGGAGACACTGAAGCTTTCTTT. The encoded protein is CASSSPARGGDTEAFF.

This sequence joins TRBV29-1 and TRBJ2-7, with D perhaps matching TRBD1 (5 bases). Germline V lookup: CDR1 SQVTM, CDR2 ANQGSEA. The length of the CDR3 is 14 residues. V was clipped by 7 bases and J by 2 bases, with 18 bases between them. Here the CDR3 reads CSARVGQRPYEQYF. The CDR3 DNA reads TGCAGCGCCAGGGTGGGGCAGCGCCCCTACGAGCAGTACTTC.

The chain is built from TRBV4-2 and TRBJ1-2; weak D call: TRBD1 (6 bases). The CDR3 totals 14 residues. Per the germline V gene, CDR1 is LGHNA and CDR2 is YNFKEQ. Trimming shortened V by 2 bases and J by 6 bases, and 13 bases separated the two germline ends. CDR3 nucleotides: TGTGCCAGCAGCCAAAACAGGGCAGAGAATGGCTACACCTTC. It encodes CASSQNRAENGYTF.

This clone is a singleton in its sample. The gene calls are TRBV7-2 and TRBJ1-2; D is uncertain. V was cut by 5 bases and J by 8 bases, with 18 bases left in between. CDR1 and CDR2 (germline): SGHTA, FQGNSA. This CDR3 region has 14 residues. CDR3 sequence: CASSPGIETEGYTF. In nucleotides, the CDR3 is TGTGCCAGCAGCCCCGGTATCGAAACCGAGGGCTACACCTTC.

This chain joins TRBV24-1 and TRBJ2-3; 10 nucleotides align to TRBD2. Trimming at V came to 5 bases and at J to 0 bases, leaving 7 bases not matched to a gene. The length of the CDR3 is 17 residues. CDR1 is KGHDR and CDR2 is SFDVKD in the germline V gene. The CDR3 protein is CATSVWASGSSTDTQYF. The CDR3 DNA reads TGTGCCACCAGTGTTTGGGCTAGCGGGAGTAGCACAGATACGCAGTATTTT.

The gene calls are TRBV3-1 (or the pseudogene TRBV3-2) and TRBJ1-5; 7 nucleotides line up with TRBD1. The germline CDR1 and CDR2 sequences are LGHDT and YNNKEL (reference sequence). J was trimmed by 3 bases and V by 1 base; bases with no gene match: 6. This CDR3 is built from 16 residues. The CDR3 loop reads CASSQGGRGFNQPQHF. CDR3 bases: TGTGCCAGCAGCCAAGGAGGCAGGGGGTTCAATCAGCCCCAGCATTTT.

This sequence joins TRBV6-5 and TRBJ1-5; TRBD1 matches at 8 bases. The CDR3 runs to 14 residues. Germline CDR1 reads MNHEY; CDR2 reads SVGAGI. Trimming removed 6 bases from V and 3 bases from J; junction bases left unmatched: 4. The DNA of the CDR3 is TGTGCCAGCAGAAACAGGGGGGACAATCAGCCCCAGCATTTT. Translation: CASRNRGDNQPQHF.

V usage is TRBV19 and J usage is TRBJ1-1, with D possibly being TRBD1 (5 bases). The CDR3 has 14 residues. Germline V lookup: CDR1 LNHDA, CDR2 SQIVND (reference sequence). Trimming stripped 0 bases from V and 7 bases from J, with 12 bases between. The CDR3: CASSIDRGPLEAFF. In DNA form, the CDR3 reads TGTGCCAGTAGTATAGATAGGGGCCCTCTTGAAGCTTTCTTT.